One T cell receptor beta chain is described in this entry. Its cognate antigen is unknown. This record comes from a study of siplizumab effects on memory and regulatory T cells. The study, taken as a whole, reports: Unstimulated subsets accounted for the mapping of only a minor share of the clones that were alloreactive. Siplizumab caused a significant drop in alloreactive sequences traceable to unstimulated CD4+ memory cells. For siplizumab cultures, the suppressive function of their proliferating Tregs was not confirmed. About 75-96% of proliferating CD4+ or CD8+ clones had no assignable naive or memory phenotype.

TCRdb's table, derived via immunoSEQ multiplex PCR, lists solely in-frame clones and lacks some. The repertoire holds some 100,000 clones, with less than 95% as singletons. CDR1 and CDR2 from the germline V gene are MNHEY and SMNVEV (reference sequence). Trimming removed 5 bases at V and 10 bases at J, with 9 bases between. The CDR3 totals 11 residues. This clonotype was sampled from a human donor in good health. The sequenced sample consisted of Tregs sorted from blood. The chain has TRBV27 and TRBJ2-1; D uncertain. The CDR3 spells CASSHLLEQFF. Written as DNA, the CDR3 is TGTGCCAGCAGTCACCTATTGGAGCAGTTCTTC.